This TCR beta chain originates from a study of blood T cell repertoires in COVID-19. Study-wide background: Both acute and convalescent COVID-19 samples were obtained from the United States, Italy and Spain. The analysed material was cDNA or gDNA that came from T cells, B-cell-depleted T cells, or PBMCs.

In the original processing: Amplification of reference gene primers provided the estimated nucleated cell counts. Profiled with immunoSEQ multiplex PCR; TCRdb holds only in-frame clones, not every one. V and J calls and clone size come straight from that table; D and trimming were deduced from the DNA. Of 15,000 to 25,000 clones listed, 70% to 90% were seen once; the top ten hold less than 35%. This CDR3 spans 15 amino acids. The germline V gene has CDR1 SGDLS and CDR2 YYNGEE. After removal of 0 bases from V and 2 bases from J, the junction contained 5 bases not matched to a gene. The chain links TRBV9 to TRBJ2-7; TRBD1 agrees at 7 bases. The sequence was obtained from a human donor with active COVID-19. The donor label of this sample is uncertain. The source material was peripheral blood. The CDR3 protein is CASSVGPDRAYEQYF. As DNA, the CDR3 is TGTGCCAGCAGCGTAGGTCCCGACAGGGCCTACGAGCAGTACTTC.